This T cell receptor beta chain stems from a study of T cells in Graves' hyperthyroidism and ophthalmopathy. Study-level background: Peripheral blood was obtained at initial diagnosis, preceding any treatment. Whole-study results and caveats: Most thyroid-expanded clonotypes above 0.001 were also found in blood.

The CDR3 covers 13 residues. The germline gives CDR1 MNHNS, CDR2 SASEGT. Trimming cost V 8 bases and J 2 bases, with 9 bases left between them. Regions amplified from RNA transcripts were the TCR beta CDR3 regions. During a first-round RT-PCR of the TCR CDR3, the HTBI primer set was used. Using its own MiXCR run on the multiplex PCR reads, TCRdb lists one record per CDR3 protein. Of some 530,000 distinct CDR3 sequences listed, about 20% are singletons. Exclusion followed for patients with uncontrolled infection, other autoimmune disease, pregnancy or lactation. The diagnostic basis comprised clinical symptoms, serum thyroxine and TRAb, thyroid ultrasound and orbital computed tomography. Note on this clonotype: Its antigen is unknown. Since a much larger clone is just one base distant, this may be a read error.

This chain links TRBV6-1 with TRBJ2-2; TRBD2 might be the D (5 bases). The sample was blood. The receptor was derived from a woman between 70 and 85 years old with Graves' ophthalmopathy. The CDR3 bases are TGTGCCAGCGAGGGCGCAAACACCGGGGAGCTGTTTTTT. This sequence encodes CASEGANTGELFF.